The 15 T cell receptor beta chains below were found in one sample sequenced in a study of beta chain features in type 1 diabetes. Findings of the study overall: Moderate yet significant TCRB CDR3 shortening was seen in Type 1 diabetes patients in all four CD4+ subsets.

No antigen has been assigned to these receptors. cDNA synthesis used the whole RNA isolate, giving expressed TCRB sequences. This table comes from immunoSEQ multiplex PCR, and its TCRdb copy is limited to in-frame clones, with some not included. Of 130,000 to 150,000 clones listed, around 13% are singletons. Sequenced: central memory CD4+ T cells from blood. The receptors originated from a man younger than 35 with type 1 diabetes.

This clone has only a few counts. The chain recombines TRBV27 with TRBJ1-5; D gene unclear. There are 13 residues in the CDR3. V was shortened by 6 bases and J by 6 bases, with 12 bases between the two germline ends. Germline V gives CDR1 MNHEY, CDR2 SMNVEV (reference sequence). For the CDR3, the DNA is TGTGCCAGCAGCCAACGGGTCGGTCAGCCCCAGCATTTT. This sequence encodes CASSQRVGQPQHF.

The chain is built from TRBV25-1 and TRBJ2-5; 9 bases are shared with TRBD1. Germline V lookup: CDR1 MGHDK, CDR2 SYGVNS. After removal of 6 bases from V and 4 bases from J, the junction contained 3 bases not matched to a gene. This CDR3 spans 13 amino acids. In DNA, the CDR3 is TGTGCCAGCAGAACGGACAGGGGAGAGACCCAGTACTTC. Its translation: CASRTDRGETQYF.

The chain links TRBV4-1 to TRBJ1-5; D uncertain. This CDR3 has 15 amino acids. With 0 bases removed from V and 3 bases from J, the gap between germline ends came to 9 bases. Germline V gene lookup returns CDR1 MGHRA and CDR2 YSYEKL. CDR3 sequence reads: CASSQEGRFNQPQHF. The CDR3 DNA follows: TGCGCCAGCAGCCAAGAGGGTCGGTTCAATCAGCCCCAGCATTTT.

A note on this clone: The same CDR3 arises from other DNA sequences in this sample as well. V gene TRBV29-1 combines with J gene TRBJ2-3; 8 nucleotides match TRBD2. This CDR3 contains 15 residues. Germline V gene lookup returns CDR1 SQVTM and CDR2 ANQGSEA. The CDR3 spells CTVTRTSRATDTQYF. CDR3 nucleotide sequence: TGCACCGTAACCCGGACTAGCCGGGCCACAGATACGCAGTATTTT.

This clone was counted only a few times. This CDR3 reads CASSFFSRLAGSTDTQYF. The CDR3 DNA reads as TGTGCCAGCAGTTTCTTCTCTAGACTAGCGGGGTCCACAGATACGCAGTATTTT. The rearrangement joins TRBV28 to TRBJ2-3; TRBD2 matches at 11 bases. V trimming: 3 bases; J trimming: 2 bases; junction bases outside the gene matches: 10. Per germline, CDR1 MDHEN and CDR2 SYDVKM. The CDR3 has 18 residues.

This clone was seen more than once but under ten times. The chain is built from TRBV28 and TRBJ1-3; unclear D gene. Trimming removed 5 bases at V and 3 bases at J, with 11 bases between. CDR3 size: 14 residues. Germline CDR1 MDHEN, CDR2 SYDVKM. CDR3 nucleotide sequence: TGTGCCAGCAGTACATTCCGCGGTGGAAACACCATATATTTT. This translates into CASSTFRGGNTIYF. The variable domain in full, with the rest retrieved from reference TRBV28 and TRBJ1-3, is DVKVTQSSRYLVKRTGEKVFLECVQDMDHENMFWYRQDPGLGLRLIYFSYDVKMKEKGDIPEGYSVSREKKERFSLILESASTNQTSMYLCASSTFRGGNTIYFGEGSWLTVV.

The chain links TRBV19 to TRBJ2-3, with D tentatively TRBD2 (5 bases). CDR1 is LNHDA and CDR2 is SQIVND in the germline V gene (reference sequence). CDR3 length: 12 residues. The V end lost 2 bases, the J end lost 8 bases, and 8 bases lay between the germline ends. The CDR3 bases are TGTGCCAGTAGTATACAGGACTCTACGCAGTATTTT. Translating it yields CASSIQDSTQYF.

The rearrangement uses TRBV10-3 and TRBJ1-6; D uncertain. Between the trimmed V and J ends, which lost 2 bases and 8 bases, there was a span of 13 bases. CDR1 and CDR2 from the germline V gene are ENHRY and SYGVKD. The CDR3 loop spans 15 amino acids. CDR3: CAISETPIGDSPLHF. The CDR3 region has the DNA TGTGCCATCAGTGAGACACCTATTGGGGATTCACCCCTCCACTTT.

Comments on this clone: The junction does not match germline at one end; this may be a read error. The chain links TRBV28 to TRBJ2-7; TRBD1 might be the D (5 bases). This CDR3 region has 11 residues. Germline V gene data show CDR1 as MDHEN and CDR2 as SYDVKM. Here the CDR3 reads CASSSADKRHF. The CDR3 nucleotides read TGTGCCAGCAGTTCTGCGGACAAGAGGCACTTC.

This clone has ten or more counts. In DNA form, the CDR3 reads TGTGCCAGTAGTCCCCAGGGGTTGAGTAATGAAAAACTGTTTTTT. As protein: CASSPQGLSNEKLFF. This chain connects TRBV19 to TRBJ1-4; maybe TRBD1 (6 bases). There are 15 residues in the CDR3. The V and J ends lost 5 bases and 4 bases respectively, with 14 bases between them. CDR1 is LNHDA and CDR2 is SQIVND in the germline V gene (reference sequence).

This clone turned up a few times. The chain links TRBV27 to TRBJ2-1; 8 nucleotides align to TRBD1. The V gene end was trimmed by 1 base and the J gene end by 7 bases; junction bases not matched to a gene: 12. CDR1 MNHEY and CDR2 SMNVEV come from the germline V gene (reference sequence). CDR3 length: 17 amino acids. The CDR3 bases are TGTGCCAGCAGTTTATTTGGTTCTGGACAGGGCTCAAATGAGCAGTTCTTC. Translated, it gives CASSLFGSGQGSNEQFF.

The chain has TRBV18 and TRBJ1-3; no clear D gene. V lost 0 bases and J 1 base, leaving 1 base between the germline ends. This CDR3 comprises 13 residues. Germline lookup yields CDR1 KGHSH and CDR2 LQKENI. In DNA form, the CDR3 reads TGTGCCAGCTCACCACCGTCTGGAAACACCATATATTTT. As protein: CASSPPSGNTIYF. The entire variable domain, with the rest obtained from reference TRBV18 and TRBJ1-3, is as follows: NAGVMQNPRHLVRRRGQEARLRCSPMKGHSHVYWYRQLPEEGLKFMVYLQKENIIDESGMPKERFSAEFPKEGPSILRIQQVVRGDSAAYFCASSPPSGNTIYFGEGSWLTVV.

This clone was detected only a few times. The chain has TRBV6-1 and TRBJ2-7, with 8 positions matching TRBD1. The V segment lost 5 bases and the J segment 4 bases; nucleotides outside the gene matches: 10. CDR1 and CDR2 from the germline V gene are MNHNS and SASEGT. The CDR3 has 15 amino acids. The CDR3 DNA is TGTGCCAGCAGTTCCCGGACAGGGAATTCTTACGAGCAGTACTTC. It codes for CASSSRTGNSYEQYF.

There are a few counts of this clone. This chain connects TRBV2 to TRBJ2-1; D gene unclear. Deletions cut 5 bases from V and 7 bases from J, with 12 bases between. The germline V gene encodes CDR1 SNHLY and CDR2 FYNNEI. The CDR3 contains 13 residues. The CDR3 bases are TGTGCCAGCAGTCAATTGACACCGAATGAGCAGTTCTTC. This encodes CASSQLTPNEQFF.

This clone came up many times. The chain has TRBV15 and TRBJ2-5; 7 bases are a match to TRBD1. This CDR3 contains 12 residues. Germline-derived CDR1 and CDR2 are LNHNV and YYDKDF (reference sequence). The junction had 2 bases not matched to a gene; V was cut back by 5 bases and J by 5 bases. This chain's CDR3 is CATSLTGETQYF. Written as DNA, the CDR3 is TGTGCCACCAGCCTGACAGGGGAGACCCAGTACTTC.